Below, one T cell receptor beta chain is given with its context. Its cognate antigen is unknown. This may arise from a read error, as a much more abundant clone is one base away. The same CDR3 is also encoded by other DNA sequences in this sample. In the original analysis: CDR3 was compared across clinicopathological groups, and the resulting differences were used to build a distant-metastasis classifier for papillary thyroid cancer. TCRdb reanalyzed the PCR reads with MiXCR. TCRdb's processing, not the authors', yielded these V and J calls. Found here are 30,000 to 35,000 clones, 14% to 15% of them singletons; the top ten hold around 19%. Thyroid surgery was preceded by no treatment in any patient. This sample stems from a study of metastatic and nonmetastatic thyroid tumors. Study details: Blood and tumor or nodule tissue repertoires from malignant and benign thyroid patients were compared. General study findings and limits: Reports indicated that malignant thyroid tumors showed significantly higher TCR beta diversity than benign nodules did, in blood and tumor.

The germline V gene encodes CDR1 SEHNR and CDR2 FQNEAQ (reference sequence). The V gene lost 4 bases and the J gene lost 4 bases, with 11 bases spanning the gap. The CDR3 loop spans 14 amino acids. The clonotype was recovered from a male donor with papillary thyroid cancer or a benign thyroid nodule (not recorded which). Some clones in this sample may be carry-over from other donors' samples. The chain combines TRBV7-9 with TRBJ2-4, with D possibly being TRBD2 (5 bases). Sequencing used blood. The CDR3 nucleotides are TGTGCCAGCAGCTCGTATATAGCGAAAAACATTCAGTACTTC. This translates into CASSSYIAKNIQYF.